This T cell receptor beta chain derives from a study of TIL therapy for anti-PD-1-resistant metastatic lung cancer. About this clone itself: Its cognate antigen is unknown.

This was the immunoSEQ v3 assay. Some clones are missing from TCRdb's copy, which holds only in-frame ones; the method was immunoSEQ multiplex PCR. This sample has under 60,000 clones; 65% to 90% occur once, and the top ten carry 5%. This sample's time point: pre-treatment sample, taken before nivolumab and TIL therapy. Study-level points and caveats: The cohort had more treatment-naive, never-smoker and oncogene-addicted patients than typical.

The CDR3 is 16 residues long. Trimming pared 3 bases from V and 0 bases from J, leaving 9 bases between. The V and J genes are TRBV23-1 and TRBJ2-6; D is uncertain. TRBV23-1 is an ORF, with its function uncertain. Sequences were derived from blood, sampled at baseline. The clonotype originates from a person aged 25-79 years with non-small cell lung cancer. CDR3: CASSQVDHSGANVLTF. The DNA of the CDR3 is TGCGCCAGCAGTCAGGTCGATCACTCTGGGGCCAACGTCCTGACTTTC.